The 16 T cell receptor beta chains below all came from one sample that was sequenced in a study of T-cell reconstitution after alpha-beta-depleted transplantation in children (dated by TCRdb to 2016 to 2018). Sample treatment or condition, as interpreted from the label and publication: allogeneic hematopoietic cell transplantation with graft depleted of TCRalphabeta T cells and CD19 B cells. Receptors were amplified or captured by PCR. Sequencing instrument: Illumina HiSeq 2500. Molecular barcoding was employed in the preparation of TCR libraries, with unique molecular identifiers being used to normalize TCRbeta repertoire quantification. The public reads were quality trimmed at Q25 with fastp and then assembled into clones with MiXCR by TCRdb, keeping productive beta chains. Rows merge per CDR3 protein into single entries with the most common DNA and genes. This sample gives 450,000 to 550,000 distinct CDR3 sequences in total; over 9.5% of them show up just once. 13% to 15% of the sample belongs to the ten largest clones.

The source material was PBMCs, mostly from graft donor cells, sampled 180 days after TCRalphabeta/CD19-depleted stem cell transplant. Receptors originate from a female patient aged 2-15 years who had a stem cell transplant for aplastic anemia, so the T cells may come from the graft donor.

The chain is built from TRBV19 and TRBJ2-2; tentative D call: TRBD2 (6 bases). This CDR3 has 15 amino acids. Germline CDR1 and CDR2: LNHDA and SQIVND (reference sequence). Trimming left V 2 bases short and J 9 bases short, with 16 bases between. CDR3 nucleotide sequence: TGTGCCAGTAGTATATGGTGGGACTGGGGCCGGGAGCTGTTTTTT. Protein product: CASSIWWDWGRELFF. The full variable domain, completed using reference TRBV19 and TRBJ2-2, is DGGITQSPKYLFRKEGQNVTLSCEQNLNHDAMYWYRQDPGQGLRLIYYSQIVNDFQKGDIAEGYSVSREKKESFPLTVTSAQKNPTAFYLCASSIWWDWGRELFFGEGSRLTVL.

The chain carries TRBV12-3 or TRBV12-4 and TRBJ1-5; tentatively, D is TRBD1 (5 bases). The CDR3 length is 13 residues. Trimming stripped 7 bases from V and 7 bases from J, with 14 bases between. CDR3 residues: CASTRDGPQPQHF. CDR3 nucleotides: TGTGCCAGCACCAGGGACGGGCCCCAGCCCCAGCATTTT.

The V gene is TRBV7-9, the J gene TRBJ1-4; TRBD1 matches 8 bases. Trimming took 5 bases from V and 5 from J; bases not matched to a gene: 7. Germline-derived CDR1 and CDR2 are SEHNR and FQNEAQ (reference sequence). The CDR3 contains 15 residues. The CDR3 DNA reads TGTGCCAGCAGCCAGAGACAGGGGAGGAATGAAAAACTGTTTTTT. Translated, it gives CASSQRQGRNEKLFF.

The chain carries TRBV25-1 and TRBJ2-7; tentatively, D is TRBD1 (6 bases). Trimming removed 7 bases at V and 6 bases at J, with 13 bases between. Germline V gives CDR1 MGHDK, CDR2 SYGVNS. The CDR3 totals 12 residues. The CDR3 DNA is TGTGCCAGCACAGGGGTTCTGGGCGAGCAGTACGTC. Translated: CASTGVLGEQYV.

The V gene is TRBV11-2, the J gene TRBJ2-5, with 11 positions matching TRBD2. This CDR3 has 19 residues. The V gene end was trimmed by 3 bases and the J gene end by 1 base; junction bases not matched to a gene: 13. Germline lookup yields CDR1 SGHAT and CDR2 FQNNGV. DNA for the CDR3: TGTGCCAGCAGCTTTAAGTCCCATCCTAGCGGGGGGTTCCAAGAGACCCAGTACTTC. Protein sequence: CASSFKSHPSGGFQETQYF.

The V and J genes are TRBV7-8 and TRBJ2-7; D is unresolved. The germline V gene has CDR1 SGHVS and CDR2 FQNEAQ. V lost 5 bases, J lost 0 bases, and 20 bases lay in between. The CDR3 totals 17 residues. The CDR3 DNA follows: TGTGCCAGCAGCCCCCAAGTGGTAGTCTATACCTCCTACGAGCAGTACTTC. Amino acids: CASSPQVVVYTSYEQYF.

In this sample, this clonotype turned up a few times. This sequence joins TRBV7-2 and TRBJ1-5; D may be TRBD1 (6 bases). V was clipped by 5 bases and J by 1 base, with 18 bases between them. CDR3 size: 17 residues. CDR1 SGHTA and CDR2 FQGNSA come from the germline V gene. CDR3 sequence: CASSGQPGHLSNQPQHF. The CDR3 DNA reads as TGTGCCAGCAGCGGACAACCGGGACACCTAAGCAATCAGCCCCAGCATTTT.

This clonotype was recorded a few times. The CDR3 here is CSARALSGETQYF. CDR3 DNA sequence: TGCAGTGCTAGAGCGTTATCCGGAGAGACCCAGTACTTC. The chain carries TRBV20-1 and TRBJ2-5; D remains ambiguous. Trimming stripped 1 base from V and 4 bases from J, with 10 bases between. From germline, CDR1 is DFQATT and CDR2 SNEGSKA (reference sequence). This CDR3 spans 13 amino acids.

The table lists this clonotype with a few counts. This rearrangement joins TRBV28 to TRBJ2-7, with 14 bases aligning to TRBD2. The CDR3 consists of 16 residues. CDR1 is MDHEN, CDR2 SYDVKM, per germline. The V segment lost 6 bases and the J segment 4 bases; nucleotides outside the gene matches: 8. The CDR3 sequence is CASSSGTSGSVYEQYF. As DNA, the CDR3 is TGTGCCAGCAGCTCCGGGACTAGCGGGAGCGTTTACGAGCAGTACTTC.

This clonotype appeared many times. Written as DNA, the CDR3 is TGTGCCAGCAGCCCCCCGGAGGCCCCCGGGGAGCTGTTTTTT. The encoded protein is CASSPPEAPGELFF. This rearrangement joins TRBV7-9 to TRBJ2-2; possibly TRBD2 for D (5 bases). This CDR3 comprises 14 residues. In germline, CDR1 is SEHNR, CDR2 FQNEAQ (reference sequence). V was cut by 5 bases and J by 6 bases, with 13 bases left in between.

V gene TRBV27 combines with J gene TRBJ1-2; a possible D gene is TRBD1 (6 bases). V was pared by 0 bases and J by 0 bases, with 8 bases between. The CDR3 runs to 15 residues. The germline CDR1 and CDR2 sequences are MNHEY and SMNVEV (reference sequence). The CDR3 coding sequence is TGTGCCAGCAGTTTATCAGGGGGAGCTAACTATGGCTACACCTTC. Translating gives CASSLSGGANYGYTF.

This clonotype showed up just a few times. The chain uses TRBV15 and TRBJ2-7, with D perhaps matching TRBD2 (5 bases). The CDR3 loop spans 13 amino acids. V was trimmed by 0 bases and J by 6 bases, leaving 9 bases between them. Germline loops: CDR1 LNHNV, CDR2 YYDKDF (reference sequence). CDR3 sequence reads: CATSRDQAGEQYV. CDR3 sequence (DNA): TGTGCCACCAGCAGAGATCAGGCGGGCGAGCAGTACGTC.

The genes are TRBV29-1 and TRBJ2-1; TRBD2 is a possible D gene (6 bases). Looked up from germline, CDR1 is SQVTM and CDR2 is ANQGSEA. This CDR3 comprises 13 residues. Trimming took 4 bases from V and 4 from J, leaving 11 bases between them. Here the CDR3 reads CSVVRRAYNEQFF. CDR3 DNA: TGCAGCGTTGTTCGGAGGGCGTACAATGAGCAGTTCTTC.

A few counts support this clonotype. This rearrangement joins TRBV7-2 to TRBJ2-1; D possibly corresponds to TRBD1 (5 bases). Per germline, CDR1 SGHTA and CDR2 FQGNSA. The CDR3 is 14 residues long. V was pared by 4 bases and J by 5 bases, with 12 bases between. CDR3 region: CASSSLDSHNEQFF. CDR3 DNA: TGTGCCAGCAGCTCTCTTGACAGCCACAATGAGCAGTTCTTC.

This clonotype was observed many times. The chain recombines TRBV12-3 or TRBV12-4 with TRBJ2-5; D call uncertain. The CDR3 extends over 14 amino acids. Trimming removed 2 bases from V and 5 bases from J, with 12 bases in between. The CDR3 sequence is CASSLSLVMETQYF. The CDR3, as DNA: TGTGCCAGCAGTTTAAGTCTGGTCATGGAGACCCAGTACTTC.

This clonotype was seen only a few times. V and J are TRBV4-3 and TRBJ2-1, with 16 bases fitting TRBD2. Per germline, CDR1 LGHNA and CDR2 YSLEER. V shed 3 bases, J shed 3 bases, and the junction held 11 bases outside the gene matches. The CDR3 covers 20 residues. Here the CDR3 DNA reads TGCGCCAGCAGCCAGGGGACTAGCGGGAGGGCCCAACGGTACTACAATGAGCAGTTCTTC. Protein sequence: CASSQGTSGRAQRYYNEQFF.